What follows is one T cell receptor beta chain and its context. The antigen is unknown. This record belongs to a study of identical twins. General study findings and limits: Insertion counts were lower in abundant cord blood beta clonotypes, a trend that memory repertoires did not show.

Healthy Caucasians made up all donors. This CDR3 is built from 11 residues. V was cut by 11 bases and J by 6 bases, with 14 bases left in between. Germline CDR1 reads MNHEY; CDR2 reads SVGEGT. TCRdb redid the calling of the 5' RACE reads with MiXCR, one entry per CDR3 protein. This sample has 1.5 million to 2 million distinct CDR3 sequences; under 35% occur once, and the top ten carry about 0.3%. This TCR was sampled from a newborn girl in good health. This chain joins TRBV6-2 or TRBV6-3 and TRBJ2-7; perhaps D is TRBD1 or TRBD2 (6 bases each). The sequencing sample was made of cord blood. The CDR3 DNA sequence: TGTGCCGTCAAGGGGGGAACCGAGCAGTACTTC. Its translation: CAVKGGTEQYF.